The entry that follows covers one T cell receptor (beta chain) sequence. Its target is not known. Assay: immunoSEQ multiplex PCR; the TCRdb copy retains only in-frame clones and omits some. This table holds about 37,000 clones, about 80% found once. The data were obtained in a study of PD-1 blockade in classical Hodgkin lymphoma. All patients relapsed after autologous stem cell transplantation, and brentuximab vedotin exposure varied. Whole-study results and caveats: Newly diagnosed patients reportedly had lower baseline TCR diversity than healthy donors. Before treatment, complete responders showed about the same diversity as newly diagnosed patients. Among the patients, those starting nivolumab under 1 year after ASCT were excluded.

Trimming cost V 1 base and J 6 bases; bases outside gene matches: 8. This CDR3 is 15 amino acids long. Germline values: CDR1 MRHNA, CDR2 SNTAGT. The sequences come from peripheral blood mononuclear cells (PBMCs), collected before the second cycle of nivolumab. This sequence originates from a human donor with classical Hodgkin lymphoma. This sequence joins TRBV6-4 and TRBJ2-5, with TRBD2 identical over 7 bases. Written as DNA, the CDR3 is TGTGCCAGCAGTGACTTCAGGACTAGACGGCAGACCCAGTACTTC. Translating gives CASSDFRTRRQTQYF.